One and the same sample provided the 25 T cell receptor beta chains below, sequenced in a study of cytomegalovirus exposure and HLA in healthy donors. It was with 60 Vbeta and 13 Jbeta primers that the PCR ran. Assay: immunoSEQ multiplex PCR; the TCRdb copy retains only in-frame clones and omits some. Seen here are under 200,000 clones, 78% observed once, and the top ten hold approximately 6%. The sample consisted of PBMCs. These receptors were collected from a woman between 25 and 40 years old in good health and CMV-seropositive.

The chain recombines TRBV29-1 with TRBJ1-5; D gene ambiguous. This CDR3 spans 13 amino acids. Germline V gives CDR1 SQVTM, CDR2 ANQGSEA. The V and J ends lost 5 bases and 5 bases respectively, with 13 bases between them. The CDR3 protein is CSVLAEPDQPQHF. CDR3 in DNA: TGCAGCGTTTTGGCCGAACCTGATCAGCCCCAGCATTTT. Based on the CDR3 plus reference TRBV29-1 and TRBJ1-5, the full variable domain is SAVISQKPSRDICQRGTSLTIQCQVDSQVTMMFWYRQQPGQSLTLIATANQGSEATYESGFVIDKFPISRPNLTFSTLTVSNMSPEDSSIYLCSVLAEPDQPQHFGDGTRLSIL.

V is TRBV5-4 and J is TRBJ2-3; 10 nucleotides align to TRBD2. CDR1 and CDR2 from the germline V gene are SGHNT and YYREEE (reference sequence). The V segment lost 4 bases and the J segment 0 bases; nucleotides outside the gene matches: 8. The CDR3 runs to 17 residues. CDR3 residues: CASSPLVAGGSTDTQYF. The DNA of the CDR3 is TGTGCCAGCAGCCCCCTAGTAGCGGGGGGAAGCACAGATACGCAGTATTTT.

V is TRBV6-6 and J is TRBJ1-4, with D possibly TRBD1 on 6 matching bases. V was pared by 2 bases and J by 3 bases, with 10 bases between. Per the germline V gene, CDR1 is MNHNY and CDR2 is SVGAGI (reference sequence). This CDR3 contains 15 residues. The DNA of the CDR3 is TGTGCCAGCAGTTACGTCAGGGGTCCTAATGAAAAACTGTTTTTT. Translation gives CASSYVRGPNEKLFF.

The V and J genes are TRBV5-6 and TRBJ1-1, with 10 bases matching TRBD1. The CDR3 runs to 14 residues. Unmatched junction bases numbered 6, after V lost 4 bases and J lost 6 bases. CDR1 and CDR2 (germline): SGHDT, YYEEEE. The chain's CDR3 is CASSTGQGYAEAFF. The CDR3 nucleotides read TGTGCCAGCAGCACGGGACAGGGGTATGCTGAAGCTTTCTTT. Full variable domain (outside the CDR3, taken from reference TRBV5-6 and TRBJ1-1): DAGVTQSPTHLIKTRGQQVTLRCSPKSGHDTVSWYQQALGQGPQFIFQYYEEEERQRGNFPDRFSGHQFPNYSSELNVNALLLGDSALYLCASSTGQGYAEAFFGQGTRLTVV.

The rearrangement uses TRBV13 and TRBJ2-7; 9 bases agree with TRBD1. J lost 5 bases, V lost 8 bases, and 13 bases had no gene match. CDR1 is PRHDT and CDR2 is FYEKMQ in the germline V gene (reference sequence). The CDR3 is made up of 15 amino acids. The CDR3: CASHAPRTGVNEQYF. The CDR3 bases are TGTGCCAGCCATGCCCCCCGGACAGGGGTTAACGAGCAGTACTTC.

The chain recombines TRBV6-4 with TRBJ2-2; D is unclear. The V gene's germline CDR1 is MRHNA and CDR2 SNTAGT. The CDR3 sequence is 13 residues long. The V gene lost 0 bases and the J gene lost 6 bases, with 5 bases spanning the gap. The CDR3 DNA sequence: TGTGCCAGCAGTGACTCGCGTTCCGGGGAGCTGTTTTTT. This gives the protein CASSDSRSGELFF.

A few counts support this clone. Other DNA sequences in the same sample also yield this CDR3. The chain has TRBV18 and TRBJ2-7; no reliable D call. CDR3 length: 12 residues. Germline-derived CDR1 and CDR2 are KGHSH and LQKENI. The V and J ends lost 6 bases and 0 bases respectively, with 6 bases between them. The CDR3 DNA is TGTGCCAGCTCCCCTAGCTCCTACGAGCAGTACTTC. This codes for CASSPSSYEQYF.

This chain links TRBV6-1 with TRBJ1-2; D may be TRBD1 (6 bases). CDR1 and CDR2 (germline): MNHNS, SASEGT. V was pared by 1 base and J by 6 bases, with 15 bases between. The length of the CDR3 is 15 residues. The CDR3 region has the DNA TGTGCCAGCAGTGAAGTGGTGGGGGGGGCCGATGGCTACACCTTC. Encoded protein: CASSEVVGGADGYTF.

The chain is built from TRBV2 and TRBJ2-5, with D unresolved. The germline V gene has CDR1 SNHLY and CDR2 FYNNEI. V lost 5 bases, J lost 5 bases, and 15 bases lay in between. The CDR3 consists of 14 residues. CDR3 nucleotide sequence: TGTGCCAGCAGTTCCCAGGTTCCTCGGGAGACCCAGTACTTC. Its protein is CASSSQVPRETQYF.

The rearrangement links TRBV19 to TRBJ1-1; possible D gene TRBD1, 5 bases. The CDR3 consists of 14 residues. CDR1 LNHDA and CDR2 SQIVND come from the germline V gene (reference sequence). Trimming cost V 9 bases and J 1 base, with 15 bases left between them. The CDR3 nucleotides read TGTGCCAGCTCGTCCGGACAAGCGAACACTGAAGCTTTCTTT. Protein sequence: CASSSGQANTEAFF.

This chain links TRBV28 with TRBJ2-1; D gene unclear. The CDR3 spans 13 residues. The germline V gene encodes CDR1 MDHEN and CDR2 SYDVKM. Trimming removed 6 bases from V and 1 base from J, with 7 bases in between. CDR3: CASRGRSYNEQFF. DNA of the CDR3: TGTGCCAGCAGGGGCCGATCCTACAATGAGCAGTTCTTC.

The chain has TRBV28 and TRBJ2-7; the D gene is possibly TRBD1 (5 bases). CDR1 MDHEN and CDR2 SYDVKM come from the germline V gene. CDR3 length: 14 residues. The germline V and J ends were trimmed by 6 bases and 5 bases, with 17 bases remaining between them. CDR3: CASRSEQGLNEQYF. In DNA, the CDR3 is TGTGCCAGCAGATCGGAGCAGGGTCTCAACGAGCAGTACTTC.

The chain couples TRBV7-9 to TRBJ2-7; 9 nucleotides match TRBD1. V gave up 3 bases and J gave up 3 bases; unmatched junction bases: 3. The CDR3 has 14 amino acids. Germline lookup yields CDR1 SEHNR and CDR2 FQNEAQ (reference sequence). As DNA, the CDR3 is TGTGCCAGCAGCTTGACAGGGGGTAACTACGAGCAGTACTTC. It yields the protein CASSLTGGNYEQYF. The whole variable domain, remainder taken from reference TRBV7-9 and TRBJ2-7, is DTGVSQNPRHKITKRGQNVTFRCDPISEHNRLYWYRQTLGQGPEFLTYFQNEAQLEKSRLLSDRFSAERPKGSFSTLEIQRTEQGDSAMYLCASSLTGGNYEQYFGPGTRLTVT.

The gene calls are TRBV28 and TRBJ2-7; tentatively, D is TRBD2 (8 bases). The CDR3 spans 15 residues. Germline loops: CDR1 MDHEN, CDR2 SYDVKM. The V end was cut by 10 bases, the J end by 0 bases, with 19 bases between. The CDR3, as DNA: TGTGCCACCGAGCCGGGGGGGACAGCCTCCTACGAGCAGTACTTC. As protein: CATEPGGTASYEQYF.

CDR3: CASSPGLAGAPVEETQYF. The CDR3 nucleotides are TGTGCCAGCTCACCTGGACTAGCGGGGGCACCAGTGGAAGAGACCCAGTACTTC. The chain uses TRBV18 and TRBJ2-5; 13 nucleotides line up with TRBD2. Per germline, CDR1 KGHSH and CDR2 LQKENI. The length of the CDR3 is 18 residues. With V trimmed by 3 bases and J by 3 bases, 10 bases remained unmatched.

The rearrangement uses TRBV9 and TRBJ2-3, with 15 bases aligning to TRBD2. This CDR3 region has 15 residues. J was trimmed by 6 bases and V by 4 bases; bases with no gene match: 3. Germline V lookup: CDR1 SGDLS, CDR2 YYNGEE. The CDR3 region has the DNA TGTGCCAGCAGCCGGACTAGCGGGGGGGCCGATACGCAGTATTTT. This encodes CASSRTSGGADTQYF.

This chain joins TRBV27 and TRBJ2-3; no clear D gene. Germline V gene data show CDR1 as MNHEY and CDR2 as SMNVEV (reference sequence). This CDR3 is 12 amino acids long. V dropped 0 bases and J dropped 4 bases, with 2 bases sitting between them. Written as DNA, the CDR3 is TGTGCCAGCAGTTTATCCGCAGATACGCAGTATTTT. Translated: CASSLSADTQYF.

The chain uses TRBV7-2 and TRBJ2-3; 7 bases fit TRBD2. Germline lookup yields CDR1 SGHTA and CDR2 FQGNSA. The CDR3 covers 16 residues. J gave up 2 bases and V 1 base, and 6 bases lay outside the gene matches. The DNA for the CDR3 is TGTGCCAGCAGCTTAGTAAGCGGGATAGACACAGATACGCAGTATTTT. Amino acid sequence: CASSLVSGIDTDTQYF.

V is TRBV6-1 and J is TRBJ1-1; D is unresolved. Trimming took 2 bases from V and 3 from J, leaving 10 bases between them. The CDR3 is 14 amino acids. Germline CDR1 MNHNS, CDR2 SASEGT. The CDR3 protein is CASSEPGRDTEAFF. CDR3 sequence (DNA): TGTGCCAGCAGTGAACCGGGGAGGGACACTGAAGCTTTCTTT.

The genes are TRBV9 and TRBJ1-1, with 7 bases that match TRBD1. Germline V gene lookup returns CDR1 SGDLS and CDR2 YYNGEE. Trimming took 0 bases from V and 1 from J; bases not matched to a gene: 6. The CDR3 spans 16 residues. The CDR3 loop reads CASSVGTGGGNTEAFF. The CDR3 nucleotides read TGTGCCAGCAGCGTAGGGACAGGAGGGGGGAACACTGAAGCTTTCTTT.

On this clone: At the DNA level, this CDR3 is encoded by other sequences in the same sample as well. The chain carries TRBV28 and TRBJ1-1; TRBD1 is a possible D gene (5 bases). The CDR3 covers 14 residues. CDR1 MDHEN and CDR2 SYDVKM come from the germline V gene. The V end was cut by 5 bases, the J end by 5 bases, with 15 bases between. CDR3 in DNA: TGTGCCAGCAGTGCCGTGGGGGGGTGGACTGAAGCTTTCTTT. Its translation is CASSAVGGWTEAFF.

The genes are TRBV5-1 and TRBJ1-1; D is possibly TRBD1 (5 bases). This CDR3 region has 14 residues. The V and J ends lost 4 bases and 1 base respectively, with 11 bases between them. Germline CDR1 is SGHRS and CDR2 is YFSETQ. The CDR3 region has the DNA TGCGCCAGCAGCGCAGACAGACAGAACACTGAAGCTTTCTTT. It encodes CASSADRQNTEAFF.

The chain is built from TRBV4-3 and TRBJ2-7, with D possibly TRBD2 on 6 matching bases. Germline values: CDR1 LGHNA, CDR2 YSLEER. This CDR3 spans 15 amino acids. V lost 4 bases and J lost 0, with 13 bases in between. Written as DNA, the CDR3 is TGCGCCAGCAGCCGGGACCGGGGGAGCTCCTACGAGCAGTACTTC. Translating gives CASSRDRGSSYEQYF.

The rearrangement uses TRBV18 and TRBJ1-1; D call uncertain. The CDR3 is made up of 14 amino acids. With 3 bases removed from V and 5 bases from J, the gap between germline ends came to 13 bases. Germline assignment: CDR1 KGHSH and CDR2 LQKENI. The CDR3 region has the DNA TGTGCCAGCTCACCTCTATCACGGGAGACTGAAGCTTTCTTT. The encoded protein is CASSPLSRETEAFF.

Here the CDR3 reads CASSTSGGGGYGYTF. CDR3 nucleotides: TGTGCCAGCAGCACCTCGGGGGGGGGTGGCTATGGCTACACCTTC. The chain joins TRBV9 to TRBJ1-2; the D gene is possibly TRBD1 (5 bases). The ends were cut back, 4 bases at V and 4 bases at J, with 17 bases in the middle. CDR1 SGDLS and CDR2 YYNGEE come from the germline V gene. The CDR3 is made up of 15 amino acids.